These 29 T cell receptor beta chains originate from one sample sequenced in a study of blood T cells in healthy people across ages. Using a J-beta primer mix together with a sample-barcoded 5' primer, a second PCR was run for roughly 6 to 12 cycles. Each CDR3 protein gets one entry after TCRdb re-called the 5' RACE reads with MiXCR. Among hundreds of thousands of distinct CDR3 sequences listed, over 45% were seen once. The sample comprised blood. These receptors came from a woman aged 55 to 70 in good health.

The gene calls are TRBV29-1 and TRBJ2-1; possibly TRBD1 for D (6 bases). The V end was cut by 0 bases, the J end by 8 bases, with 17 bases between. The CDR3 has 15 residues. Germline CDR1 is SQVTM and CDR2 is ANQGSEA. CDR3 sequence reads: CSVEDGYRVTDEQFF. The DNA of the CDR3 is TGCAGCGTTGAAGATGGGTACAGGGTAACCGATGAGCAGTTCTTC.

The chain has TRBV30 and TRBJ2-1; 8 positions agree with TRBD1. Germline CDR1 is GTSNPN and CDR2 is SVGIG (reference sequence). CDR3 size: 14 residues. Unmatched junction bases numbered 1, after V lost 2 bases and J lost 1 base. The CDR3 spells CAWSRTGSYNEQFF. The CDR3 DNA reads as TGTGCCTGGAGTAGGACAGGGTCCTACAATGAGCAGTTCTTC.

At least ten counts were recorded for this clonotype. The chain links TRBV4-3 to TRBJ2-1, with 14 bases identical to TRBD2. The CDR3 consists of 21 residues. Germline V gives CDR1 LGHNA, CDR2 YSLEER. Germline trimming cut 1 base from V and 1 base from J; bases unmatched to any gene: 12. As DNA, the CDR3 is TGCGCCAGCAGCCAAGCCGGCGGGGGGACTAGCGGGAGCGGGTCCTACAATGAGCAGTTCTTC. Protein product: CASSQAGGGTSGSGSYNEQFF.

This clonotype has at least ten counts. V and J are TRBV5-6 and TRBJ2-7; D remains unclear. The germline gives CDR1 SGHDT, CDR2 YYEEEE. The germline V and J ends were trimmed by 0 bases and 1 base, with 8 bases remaining between them. The CDR3 contains 14 residues. The CDR3 sequence: CASSLGAGSYEQYF. CDR3 coding DNA: TGTGCCAGCAGCTTGGGGGCAGGATCCTACGAGCAGTACTTC.

This clonotype was seen a handful of times. The chain combines TRBV4-2 with TRBJ2-3; 9 bases align to TRBD2. Germline lookup yields CDR1 LGHNA and CDR2 YNFKEQ. This CDR3 is built from 16 residues. V lost 4 bases and J lost 1; bases outside the gene matches: 6. The CDR3 loop reads CASSPLAGEGTDTQYF. CDR3 DNA: TGTGCCAGCAGCCCGTTAGCGGGAGAGGGCACAGATACGCAGTATTTT.

The chain joins TRBV4-3 to TRBJ2-5, with no clear D. The CDR3 sequence is 14 residues long. V lost 3 bases to trimming and J lost 11 bases, with 19 bases between them. Germline V gene sequence: CDR1 LGHNA, CDR2 YSLEER. CDR3: CASSHQSGDNEQYF. The CDR3 DNA is TGCGCCAGCAGCCACCAGTCGGGTGACAATGAGCAGTACTTC.

The chain recombines TRBV29-1 with TRBJ2-7, with D perhaps TRBD1 (5 bases). With 6 bases removed from V and 7 bases from J, the gap between germline ends came to 13 bases. Germline V gene data show CDR1 as SQVTM and CDR2 as ANQGSEA. The CDR3 length is 11 residues. Here the CDR3 reads CSVTGWNEQYF. The CDR3 nucleotides read TGCAGCGTAACAGGTTGGAATGAGCAGTACTTC.

There are a few counts of this clonotype. This rearrangement joins TRBV24-1 to TRBJ2-3; unclear D gene. CDR3 length equals 11 residues. The V and J ends lost 9 bases and 0 bases respectively, with 3 bases between them. Germline V lookup: CDR1 KGHDR, CDR2 SFDVKD. CDR3 coding DNA: TGTGCCACCGGCAGCACAGATACGCAGTATTTT. Translation gives CATGSTDTQYF.

This clonotype has more than one count but fewer than ten. In nucleotides, the CDR3 is TGTGCCAGCAGTTTCGGGCAGGTTGACGGCTACACCTTC. Amino acid sequence: CASSFGQVDGYTF. This sequence joins TRBV12-3 or TRBV12-4 and TRBJ1-2; D is ambiguous. V lost 3 bases and J lost 8, with 13 bases in between. CDR3 length equals 13 residues.

This clonotype has more than one count but fewer than ten. The rearrangement joins TRBV7-2 to TRBJ1-2; no firm D call. Germline CDR1 SGHTA, CDR2 FQGNSA. The CDR3 spans 15 residues. V was pared by 3 bases and J by 6 bases, with 17 bases between. CDR3 DNA sequence: TGTGCCAGCAGCTTCATACGGACGATGACGAATGGCTACACCTTC. Translation gives CASSFIRTMTNGYTF.

This clonotype has just a few counts. J is TRBJ2-7 and V is TRBV27, with 11 bases lining up with TRBD1. Germline V gives CDR1 MNHEY, CDR2 SMNVEV (reference sequence). After removal of 7 bases from V and 4 bases from J, the junction contained 6 bases not matched to a gene. This CDR3 comprises 14 residues. The CDR3 bases are TGTGCCAGCACCCGGGGACAGGGGGGATACGAGCAGTACTTC. This gives the protein CASTRGQGGYEQYF.

For this clonotype: At one end the junction does not follow the germline gene, possibly because of a read error. This chain links TRBV20-1 with TRBJ2-7; no clear D. CDR3 length equals 12 residues. The germline V gene has CDR1 DFQATT and CDR2 SNEGSKA (reference sequence). CDR3 loop: CSASKGEYEQYF. The DNA of the CDR3 is TGCAGCGCTAGTAAAGGCGAGTACGAGCAGTACTTC.

V gene TRBV5-1 combines with J gene TRBJ2-7; 9 nucleotides match TRBD2. The V gene end was trimmed by 0 bases and the J gene end by 2 bases; junction bases not matched to a gene: 3. The CDR3 has 15 residues. Germline V gene data show CDR1 as SGHRS and CDR2 as YFSETQ. The CDR3 reads CASSLEEREAYEQYF. The CDR3 DNA is TGCGCCAGCAGCTTGGAAGAGCGGGAGGCCTACGAGCAGTACTTC.

The rearrangement links TRBV3-1 to TRBJ2-5, with a tentative D call TRBD1 (5 bases). Germline CDR1 and CDR2: LGHDT and YNNKEL (reference sequence). The CDR3 loop spans 15 amino acids. V gave up 1 base and J gave up 3 bases, with 12 bases separating them. CDR3 nucleotides: TGTGCCAGCAGCCAAGGACAGAGAGGCGAAGAGACCCAGTACTTC. It translates to CASSQGQRGEETQYF.

This clonotype was found a few times. The rearrangement links TRBV20-1 to TRBJ1-4, with 9 bases that match TRBD1. Germline V gene lookup returns CDR1 DFQATT and CDR2 SNEGSKA (reference sequence). The CDR3 consists of 16 residues. CDR3 nucleotide sequence: TGCAGCTCCCTCGGACAGGGGATAGGCACTAATGAAAAACTGTTTTTT. Translating it yields CSSLGQGIGTNEKLFF.

V usage is TRBV5-1 and J usage is TRBJ2-7; no firm D call. Deletions cut 0 bases from V and 7 bases from J, with 17 bases between. CDR1 is SGHRS and CDR2 is YFSETQ in the germline V gene. This CDR3 spans 15 amino acids. DNA of the CDR3: TGCGCCAGCAGCTTGGCCATAGGTGCTTACAATGAGCAGTACTTC. Protein: CASSLAIGAYNEQYF.

The genes are TRBV2 and TRBJ2-5; TRBD2 matches 7 bases. The CDR3 runs to 15 residues. J lost 11 bases, V lost 6 bases, and 18 bases had no gene match. The V gene's germline CDR1 is SNHLY and CDR2 FYNNEI. The CDR3 sequence: CASREWGGSYNEQYF. The CDR3 region has the DNA TGTGCCAGCAGGGAATGGGGCGGGAGTTACAATGAGCAGTACTTC.

The rearrangement uses TRBV27 and TRBJ2-3; no clear D gene. CDR3 length equals 15 residues. Germline CDR1 and CDR2: MNHEY and SMNVEV (reference sequence). V was cut by 2 bases and J by 0 bases, with 9 bases left in between. The CDR3 region is CASSLRRISTDTQYF. The CDR3 nucleotides are TGTGCCAGCAGTTTAAGAAGGATCAGCACAGATACGCAGTATTTT.

This clonotype was counted once. This rearrangement joins TRBV7-2 to TRBJ2-3; 9 nucleotides align to TRBD2. Trimming removed 5 bases from V and 3 bases from J; junction bases left unmatched: 15. In germline, CDR1 is SGHTA, CDR2 FQGNSA. The CDR3 covers 18 residues. In nucleotides, the CDR3 is TGTGCCAGCAGCGGCCCCGGGGCGGGAGGGCTGCTTACAGATACGCAGTATTTT. Its translation: CASSGPGAGGLLTDTQYF.

The chain uses TRBV20-1 and TRBJ2-7; D may be TRBD2 (5 bases). This CDR3 region has 15 residues. Per the germline V gene, CDR1 is DFQATT and CDR2 is SNEGSKA (reference sequence). V was trimmed by 2 bases and J by 0 bases, leaving 14 bases between them. CDR3 bases: TGCAGTGCTAGACCCAGCGGCCTTTCCTCCTACGAGCAGTACTTC. Its protein product is CSARPSGLSSYEQYF.

The chain joins TRBV7-2 to TRBJ2-3; D is unresolved. V was clipped by 2 bases and J by 2 bases, with 17 bases between them. This CDR3 region has 17 residues. Germline values: CDR1 SGHTA, CDR2 FQGNSA. In DNA, the CDR3 is TGTGCCAGCAGCTTACTTGGGCCCGGTCGGTTCACAGATACGCAGTATTTT. Amino acid sequence: CASSLLGPGRFTDTQYF.

The J gene is TRBJ2-5, the V gene TRBV7-9; the D gene is possibly TRBD1 (5 bases). V lost 5 bases to trimming and J lost 3 bases, with 13 bases between them. There are 14 residues in the CDR3. Germline CDR1 reads SEHNR; CDR2 reads FQNEAQ (reference sequence). The CDR3 DNA is TGTGCCAGCAGCCCAGGGATGCCCGAAGAGACCCAGTACTTC. It yields the protein CASSPGMPEETQYF.

The genes are TRBV20-1 and TRBJ2-7; 7 nucleotides agree with TRBD1. CDR3 size: 16 residues. The V gene's germline CDR1 is DFQATT and CDR2 SNEGSKA (reference sequence). V shed 2 bases, J shed 0 bases, and the junction held 10 bases outside the gene matches. The CDR3 region has the DNA TGCAGTGCTAGAACTTCGGACAGGCCCAACTCCTACGAGCAGTACTTC. Translation: CSARTSDRPNSYEQYF.

The CDR3 coding sequence is TGTGCCAGCAGCTCTCGGACTAGCGAGCAAGAGACCCAGTACTTC. The encoded protein is CASSSRTSEQETQYF. V usage is TRBV7-2 and J usage is TRBJ2-5, with TRBD2 matching over 9 bases. This CDR3 has 15 amino acids. Per the germline V gene, CDR1 is SGHTA and CDR2 is FQGNSA. V lost 4 bases, J lost 2 bases, and 5 bases stayed unmatched.

The chain recombines TRBV6-2 or TRBV6-3 with TRBJ2-1; tentatively, D is TRBD2 (6 bases). The CDR3 has 14 residues. Germline CDR1 MNHEY, CDR2 SVGEGT. V was cut by 6 bases and J by 8 bases, with 17 bases left in between. CDR3 residues: CASRWDSNRHEQFF. CDR3 DNA sequence: TGTGCCAGCAGATGGGACTCAAATCGGCATGAGCAGTTCTTC.

The J gene is TRBJ2-2, the V gene TRBV4-2; tentative D call: TRBD1 (6 bases). V dropped 7 bases and J dropped 0 bases, with 12 bases sitting between them. The CDR3 extends over 15 amino acids. Germline V gives CDR1 LGHNA, CDR2 YNFKEQ. CDR3 protein: CASTPDRTNTGELFF. The CDR3, as DNA: TGTGCCAGCACCCCAGACAGGACGAACACCGGGGAGCTGTTTTTT.

This chain links TRBV5-6 with TRBJ2-3; 9 bases match TRBD2. This CDR3 region has 16 residues. With 0 bases clipped from V and 9 bases from J, the junction kept 11 bases outside the gene matches. Looked up from germline, CDR1 is SGHDT and CDR2 is YYEEEE. The CDR3 loop is CASSLVTAGGSATQYF. The DNA of the CDR3 is TGTGCCAGCAGCTTGGTGACGGCGGGAGGGTCTGCAACGCAGTATTTT.

The chain has TRBV12-3 or TRBV12-4 and TRBJ1-2; weak D call: TRBD1 (6 bases). Trimming removed 2 bases from V and 4 bases from J, with 11 bases in between. CDR3 length equals 14 residues. The CDR3 here is CASSLTGNRYGYTF. CDR3 bases: TGTGCCAGCAGTTTAACAGGGAATCGCTATGGCTACACCTTC.

This clonotype occurred a few times. The chain employs TRBV4-3 and TRBJ2-5; 14 bases fit TRBD2. Trimming took 1 base from V and 0 from J; bases not matched to a gene: 1. Looked up from germline, CDR1 is LGHNA and CDR2 is YSLEER. CDR3 length equals 17 residues. CDR3 loop: CASSQGLAGGYQETQYF. The CDR3 DNA reads TGCGCCAGCAGCCAAGGACTAGCGGGAGGGTACCAAGAGACCCAGTACTTC.